This T cell receptor (beta chain) was profiled in a study of metastatic and nonmetastatic thyroid tumors. On the study more broadly: Thyroid patients, malignant and benign, had repertoires compared across blood and tumor or nodule tissue.

MiXCR re-clonotyped the PCR reads for TCRdb. Here the sample spans under 9,000 clones, 44% being singletons. Prior to thyroid surgery, none of the patients had received any treatment. Germline V gene sequence: CDR1 SGHTA, CDR2 FQGNSA. CDR3 length equals 13 residues. Trimming pared 1 base from V and 1 base from J, leaving 3 bases between. Sequenced: tumor tissue. The origin of this receptor is a male donor with papillary thyroid cancer or a benign thyroid nodule (not recorded which). Some clones in this sample may be carry-over from other donors' samples. The V and J genes are TRBV7-2 and TRBJ2-3; no definite D call. In nucleotides, the CDR3 is TGTGCCAGCAGCTTAGGAGGCACAGATACGCAGTATTTT. It translates to CASSLGGTDTQYF.